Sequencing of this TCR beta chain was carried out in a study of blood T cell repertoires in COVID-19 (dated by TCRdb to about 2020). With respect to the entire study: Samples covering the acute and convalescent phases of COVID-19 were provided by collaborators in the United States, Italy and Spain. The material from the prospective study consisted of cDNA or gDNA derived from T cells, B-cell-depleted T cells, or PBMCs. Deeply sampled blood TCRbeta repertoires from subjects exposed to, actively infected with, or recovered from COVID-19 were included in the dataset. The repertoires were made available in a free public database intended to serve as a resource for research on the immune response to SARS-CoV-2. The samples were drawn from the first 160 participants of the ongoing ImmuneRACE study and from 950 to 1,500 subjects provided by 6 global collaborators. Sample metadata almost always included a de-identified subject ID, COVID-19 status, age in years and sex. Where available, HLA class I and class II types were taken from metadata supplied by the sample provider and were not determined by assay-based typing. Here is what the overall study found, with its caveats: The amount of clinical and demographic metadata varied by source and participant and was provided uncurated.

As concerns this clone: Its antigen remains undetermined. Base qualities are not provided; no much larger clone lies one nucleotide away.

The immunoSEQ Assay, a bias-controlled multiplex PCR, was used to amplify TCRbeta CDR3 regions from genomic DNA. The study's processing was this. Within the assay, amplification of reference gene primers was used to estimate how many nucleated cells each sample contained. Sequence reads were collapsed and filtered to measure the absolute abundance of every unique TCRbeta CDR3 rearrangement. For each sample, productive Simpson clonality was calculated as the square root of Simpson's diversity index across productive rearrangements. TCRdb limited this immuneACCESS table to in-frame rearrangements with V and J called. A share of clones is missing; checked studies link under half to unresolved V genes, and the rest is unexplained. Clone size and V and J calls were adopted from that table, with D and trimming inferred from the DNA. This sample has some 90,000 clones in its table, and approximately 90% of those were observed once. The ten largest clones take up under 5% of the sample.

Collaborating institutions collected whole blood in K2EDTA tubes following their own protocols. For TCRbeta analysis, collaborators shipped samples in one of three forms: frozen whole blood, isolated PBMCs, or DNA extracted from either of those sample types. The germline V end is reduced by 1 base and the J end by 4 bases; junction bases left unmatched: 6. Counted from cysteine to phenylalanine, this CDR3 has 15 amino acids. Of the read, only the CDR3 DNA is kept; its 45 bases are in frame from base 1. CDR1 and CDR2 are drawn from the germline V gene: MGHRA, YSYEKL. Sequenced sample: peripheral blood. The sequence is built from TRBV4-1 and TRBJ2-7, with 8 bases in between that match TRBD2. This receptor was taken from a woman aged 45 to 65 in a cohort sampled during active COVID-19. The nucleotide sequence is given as TGCGCCAGCAGCCAAGGCCAGCGGGAGTCTTACGAGCAGTACTTC. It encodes CASSQGQRESYEQYF.